This T cell receptor (beta chain) was recovered during a study of blood T cell repertoires in COVID-19. Study at large: Nucleic acid was either cDNA or gDNA, and it came from T cells, B-cell-depleted T cells, or PBMCs.

The germline V gene has CDR1 SGHRS and CDR2 YFSETQ. Trimming took 4 bases from V and 11 from J, leaving 21 bases between them. This CDR3 is built from 14 residues. In this sample, this clone turned up a few times. Authors' processing steps: Nucleated cell counts were estimated from reference gene primer amplification. Libraries were prepared by immunoSEQ multiplex PCR; TCRdb keeps only in-frame clonotypes and omits some of them. D and trimming were read from the DNA, whereas the V and J calls and clone size are those reported in that table. The sample lists approximately 300,000 clones, approximately 86% occurring once.

The chain uses TRBV5-1 and TRBJ1-1, with D tentatively TRBD1 (5 bases). Sample: peripheral blood. The sequence was obtained from a human donor with COVID-19, enrolled during active disease. The donor label of this sample is uncertain. As DNA, the CDR3 is TGCGCCAGCAGCCCCGACAGACTTGATCTCCGGGCTTTCTTT. Translation gives CASSPDRLDLRAFF.